This TCR beta chain was sequenced during a study of blood T cell repertoires in COVID-19. Study context: PBMCs, B-cell-depleted T cells, or T cells were the source of the cDNA or gDNA that made up the material.

In the original analysis: Amplified reference gene primers provided the basis for estimating nucleated cell counts. Clones were sequenced by immunoSEQ multiplex PCR, and TCRdb holds only the in-frame ones, with some missing. D and trimming come from the DNA, and the V and J calls and clone size come from that table. Of about 140,000 clones in the sample, about 87% were seen once. The Seattle patients, enrolled during active infection, were followed longitudinally. The receptor comes from a human donor with COVID-19, enrolled during active disease. The donor label of this sample is uncertain. The sample was peripheral blood.

This chain's CDR3 is CASSESPDRTLHF. The CDR3 DNA is TGTGCCAGCAGTGAATCCCCCGACAGGACCCTCCACTTT. J is TRBJ1-6 and V is TRBV6-1, with a tentative D call TRBD1 (6 bases). Germline V gene sequence: CDR1 MNHNS, CDR2 SASEGT. The CDR3 has 13 amino acids. The ends were cut back, 2 bases at V and 14 bases at J, with 13 bases in the middle.